This T cell receptor beta chain was recorded in a study of CD8 T cells in Susac syndrome. Study-level findings and limits: As acknowledged by the study, its TCR sequencing and HLA analysis included a relatively small number of individuals.

Trimming at V came to 7 bases and at J to 7 bases, leaving 13 bases not matched to a gene. CDR3 length: 15 amino acids. RNA in amounts of about 0.5 to 1 ug was reverse transcribed with random hexamers. Amplification of TCR beta CDR3 across 54 Vbeta and 13 Jbeta was performed with immunoSEQ multiplex PCR. TCRdb re-called the immunoSEQ multiplex PCR reads with MiXCR, one entry per CDR3 protein. The profile covers 40,000 to 55,000 distinct CDR3 sequences, with 92% appearing a single time and approximately 0.41% taken by the ten largest. TEMRA cells were FACS-enriched, while CD8+ and CD4+ T cells were negatively isolated. Turning to this clonotype: Its antigen is still unknown.

This chain links TRBV12-3 or TRBV12-4 with TRBJ2-4; the match to TRBD2 covers 7 bases. The origin of this receptor is a human donor in good health. Input material: CD8+ T cells from PBMCs. CDR3: CASILGDYPANIQYF. The CDR3, as DNA: TGTGCCAGCATCCTCGGGGACTACCCAGCGAACATTCAGTACTTC.